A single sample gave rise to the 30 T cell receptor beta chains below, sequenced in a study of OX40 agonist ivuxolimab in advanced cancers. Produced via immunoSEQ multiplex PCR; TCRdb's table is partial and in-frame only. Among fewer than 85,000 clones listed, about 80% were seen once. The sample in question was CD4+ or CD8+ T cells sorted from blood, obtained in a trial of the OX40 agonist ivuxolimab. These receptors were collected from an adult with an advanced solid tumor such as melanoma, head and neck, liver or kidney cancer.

The CDR3 spells CASSVGGGGANTGELFF. Written as DNA, the CDR3 is TGTGCCAGCAGCGTAGGAGGCGGGGGGGCGAACACCGGGGAGCTGTTTTTT. The V call is TRBV9, the J call TRBJ2-2, with 9 bases that match TRBD2. This CDR3 contains 17 residues. The germline CDR1 and CDR2 sequences are SGDLS and YYNGEE. The trim removed 0 bases at V and 0 bases at J, leaving 3 bases unmatched.

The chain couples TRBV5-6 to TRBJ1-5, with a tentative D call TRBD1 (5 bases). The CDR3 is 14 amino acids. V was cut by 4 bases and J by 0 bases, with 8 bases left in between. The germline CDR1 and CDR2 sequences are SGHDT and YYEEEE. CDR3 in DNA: TGTGCCAGCAGCCATACAGGTAGCAATCAGCCCCAGCATTTT. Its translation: CASSHTGSNQPQHF. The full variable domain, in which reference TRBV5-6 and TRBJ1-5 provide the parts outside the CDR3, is DAGVTQSPTHLIKTRGQQVTLRCSPKSGHDTVSWYQQALGQGPQFIFQYYEEEERQRGNFPDRFSGHQFPNYSSELNVNALLLGDSALYLCASSHTGSNQPQHFGDGTRLSIL.

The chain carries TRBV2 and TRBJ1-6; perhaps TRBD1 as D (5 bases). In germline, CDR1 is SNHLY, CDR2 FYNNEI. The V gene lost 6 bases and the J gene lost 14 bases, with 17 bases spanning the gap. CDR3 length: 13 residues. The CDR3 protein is CASRAPPPGALHF. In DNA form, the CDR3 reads TGTGCCAGCAGAGCCCCCCCTCCGGGGGCCCTCCACTTT.

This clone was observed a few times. CDR3 bases: TGTGCCAGCTCACCTCAATCAGGGGGCAACACTGAAGCTTTCTTT. Translation gives CASSPQSGGNTEAFF. The gene calls are TRBV18 and TRBJ1-1, with 8 bases fitting TRBD1. V lost 3 bases to trimming and J lost 2 bases; unmatched junction nucleotides: 5. Germline V gene lookup returns CDR1 KGHSH and CDR2 LQKENI. This CDR3 comprises 15 residues.

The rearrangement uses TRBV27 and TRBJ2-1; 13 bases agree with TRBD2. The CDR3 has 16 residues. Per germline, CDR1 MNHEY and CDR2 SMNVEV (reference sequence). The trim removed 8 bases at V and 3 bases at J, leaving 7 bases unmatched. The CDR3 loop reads CASRGLAGVYYNEQFF. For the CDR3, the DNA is TGTGCCAGCCGCGGACTAGCGGGAGTATACTACAATGAGCAGTTCTTC.

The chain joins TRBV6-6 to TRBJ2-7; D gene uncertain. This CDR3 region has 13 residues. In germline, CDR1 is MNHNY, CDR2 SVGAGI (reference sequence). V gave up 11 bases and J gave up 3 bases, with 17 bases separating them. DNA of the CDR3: TGTGCCGCCTCCAAGGCCTCCATCTACGAGCAGTACTTC. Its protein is CAASKASIYEQYF.

The chain's CDR3 is CASSQTGLSPNYGYTF. The CDR3 DNA reads TGCGCCAGCAGCCAAACAGGGCTCTCCCCTAACTATGGCTACACCTTC. This chain connects TRBV4-3 to TRBJ1-2, with a weak D call TRBD1 (6 bases). V gave up 2 bases and J gave up 0 bases, with 13 bases separating them. The length of the CDR3 is 16 residues. The germline gives CDR1 LGHNA, CDR2 YSLEER.

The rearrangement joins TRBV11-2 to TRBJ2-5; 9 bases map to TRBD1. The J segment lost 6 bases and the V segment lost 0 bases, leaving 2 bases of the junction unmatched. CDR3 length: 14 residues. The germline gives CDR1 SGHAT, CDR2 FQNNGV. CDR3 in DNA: TGTGCCAGCAGCTTAGACACAGGGGGCAAGACCCAGTACTTC. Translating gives CASSLDTGGKTQYF.

Here the CDR3 reads CASALQGARETQYF. For the CDR3, the DNA is TGTGCCAGCGCCCTACAGGGGGCGCGGGAGACCCAGTACTTC. V usage is TRBV6-5 and J usage is TRBJ2-5, with TRBD1 matching 9 bases. The CDR3 is 14 residues long. Germline CDR1 MNHEY, CDR2 SVGAGI. V shed 8 bases, J shed 5 bases, and the junction held 9 bases outside the gene matches.

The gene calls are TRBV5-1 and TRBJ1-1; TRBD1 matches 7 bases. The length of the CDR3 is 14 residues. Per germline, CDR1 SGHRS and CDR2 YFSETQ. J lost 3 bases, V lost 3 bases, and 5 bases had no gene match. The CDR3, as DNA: TGCGCCAGCAGCTCCGGGACAGACTACACTGAAGCTTTCTTT. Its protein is CASSSGTDYTEAFF.

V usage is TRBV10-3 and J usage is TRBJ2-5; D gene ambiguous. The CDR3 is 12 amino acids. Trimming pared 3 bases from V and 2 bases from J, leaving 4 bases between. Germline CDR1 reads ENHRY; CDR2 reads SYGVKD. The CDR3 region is CAISDRQETQYF. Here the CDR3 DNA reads TGTGCCATCAGTGACAGACAAGAGACCCAGTACTTC.

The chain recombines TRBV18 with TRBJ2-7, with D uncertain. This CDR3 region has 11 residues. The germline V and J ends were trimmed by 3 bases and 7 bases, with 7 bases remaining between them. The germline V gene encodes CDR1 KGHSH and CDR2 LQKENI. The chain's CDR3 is CASSPSWEQYF. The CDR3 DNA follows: TGTGCCAGCTCACCCTCCTGGGAGCAGTACTTC.

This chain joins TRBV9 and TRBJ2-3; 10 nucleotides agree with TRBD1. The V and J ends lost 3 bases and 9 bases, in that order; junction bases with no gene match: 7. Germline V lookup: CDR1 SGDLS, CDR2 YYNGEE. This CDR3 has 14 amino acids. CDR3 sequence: CASSAEGQGQTQYF. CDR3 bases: TGTGCCAGCAGCGCAGAGGGACAGGGGCAGACGCAGTATTTT.

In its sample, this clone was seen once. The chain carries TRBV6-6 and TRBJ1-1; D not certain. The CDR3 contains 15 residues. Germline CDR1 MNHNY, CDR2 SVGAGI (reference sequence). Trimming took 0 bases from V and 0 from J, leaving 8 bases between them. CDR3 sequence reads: CASSYSGNMNTEAFF. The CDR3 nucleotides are TGTGCCAGCAGTTACTCGGGGAATATGAACACTGAAGCTTTCTTT.

The CDR3 DNA is TGTGCCACCAGCAGAGGCACTAGCGTTGGCACAGATACGCAGTATTTT. It is translated as CATSRGTSVGTDTQYF. The chain couples TRBV15 to TRBJ2-3; the match to TRBD2 covers 7 bases. This CDR3 region has 16 residues. V gave up 1 base and J gave up 1 base; unmatched junction bases: 5. Germline V lookup: CDR1 LNHNV, CDR2 YYDKDF (reference sequence).

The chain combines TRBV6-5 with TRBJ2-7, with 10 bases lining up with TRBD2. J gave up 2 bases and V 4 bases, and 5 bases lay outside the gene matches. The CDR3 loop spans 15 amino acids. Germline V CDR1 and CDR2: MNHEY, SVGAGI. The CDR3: CASSLGLAEAYEQYF. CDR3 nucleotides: TGTGCCAGCAGTTTAGGACTAGCGGAGGCCTACGAGCAGTACTTC.

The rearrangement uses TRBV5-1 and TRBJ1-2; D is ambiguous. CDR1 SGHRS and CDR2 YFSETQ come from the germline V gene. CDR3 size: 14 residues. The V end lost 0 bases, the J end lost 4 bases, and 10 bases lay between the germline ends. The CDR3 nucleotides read TGCGCCAGCAGCTTGGGCGGGGAACCCTATGGCTACACCTTC. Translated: CASSLGGEPYGYTF.

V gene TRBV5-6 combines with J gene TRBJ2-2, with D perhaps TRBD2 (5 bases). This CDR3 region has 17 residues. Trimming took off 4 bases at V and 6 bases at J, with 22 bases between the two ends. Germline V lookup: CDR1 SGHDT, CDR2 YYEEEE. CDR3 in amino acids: CASSPSLMRVRAGELFF. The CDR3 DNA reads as TGTGCCAGCAGCCCGAGTTTGATGAGGGTGAGGGCCGGGGAGCTGTTTTTT.

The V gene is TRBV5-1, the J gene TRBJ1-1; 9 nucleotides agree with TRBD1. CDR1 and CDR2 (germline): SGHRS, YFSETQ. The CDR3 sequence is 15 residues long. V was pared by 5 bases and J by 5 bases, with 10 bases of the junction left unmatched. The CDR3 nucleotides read TGCGCCAGCAGTTTAACAGGGGGCAAGGGAACTGAAGCTTTCTTT. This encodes CASSLTGGKGTEAFF.

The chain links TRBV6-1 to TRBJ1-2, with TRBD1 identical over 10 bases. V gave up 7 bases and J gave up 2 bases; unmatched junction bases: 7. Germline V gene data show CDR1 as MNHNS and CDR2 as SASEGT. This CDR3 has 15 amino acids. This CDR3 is CASMTPDRGNYGYTF. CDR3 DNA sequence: TGTGCCAGCATGACGCCGGACAGGGGGAACTATGGCTACACCTTC.

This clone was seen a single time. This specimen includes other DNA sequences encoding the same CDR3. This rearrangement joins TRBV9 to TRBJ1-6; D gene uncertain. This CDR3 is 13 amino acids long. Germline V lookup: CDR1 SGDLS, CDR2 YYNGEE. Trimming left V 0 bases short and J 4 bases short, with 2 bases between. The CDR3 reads CASSVGYNSPLHF. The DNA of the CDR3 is TGTGCCAGCAGCGTAGGGTATAATTCACCCCTCCACTTT.

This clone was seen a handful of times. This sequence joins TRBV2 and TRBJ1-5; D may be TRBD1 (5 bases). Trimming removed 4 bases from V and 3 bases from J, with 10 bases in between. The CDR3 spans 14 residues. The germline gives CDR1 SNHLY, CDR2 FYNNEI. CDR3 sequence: CASSGRDYNQPQHF. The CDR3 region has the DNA TGTGCCAGCAGTGGCCGGGACTACAATCAGCCCCAGCATTTT. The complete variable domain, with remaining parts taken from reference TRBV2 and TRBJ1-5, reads EPEVTQTPSHQVTQMGQEVILRCVPISNHLYFYWYRQILGQKVEFLVSFYNNEISEKSEIFDDQFSVERPDGSNFTLKIRSTKLEDSAMYFCASSGRDYNQPQHFGDGTRLSIL.

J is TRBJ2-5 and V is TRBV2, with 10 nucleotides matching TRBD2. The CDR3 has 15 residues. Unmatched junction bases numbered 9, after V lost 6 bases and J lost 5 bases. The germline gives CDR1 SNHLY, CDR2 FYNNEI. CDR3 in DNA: TGTGCCAGCAGGGACCTAGCGGGAGCGGTGGAGACCCAGTACTTC. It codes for CASRDLAGAVETQYF.

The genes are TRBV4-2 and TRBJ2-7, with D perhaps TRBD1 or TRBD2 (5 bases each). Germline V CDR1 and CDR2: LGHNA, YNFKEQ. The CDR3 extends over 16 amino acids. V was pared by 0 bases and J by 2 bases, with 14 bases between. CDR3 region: CASSQDSGGVTYEQYF. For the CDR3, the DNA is TGTGCCAGCAGCCAAGATAGTGGGGGAGTTACCTACGAGCAGTACTTC.

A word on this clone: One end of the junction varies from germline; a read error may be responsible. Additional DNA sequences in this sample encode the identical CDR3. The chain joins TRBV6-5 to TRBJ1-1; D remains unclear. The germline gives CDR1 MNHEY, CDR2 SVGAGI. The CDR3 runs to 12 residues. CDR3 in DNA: TGTGCCAGCTCGGGGAGGAACACCGAAGCTTTCTTT. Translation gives CASSGRNTEAFF.

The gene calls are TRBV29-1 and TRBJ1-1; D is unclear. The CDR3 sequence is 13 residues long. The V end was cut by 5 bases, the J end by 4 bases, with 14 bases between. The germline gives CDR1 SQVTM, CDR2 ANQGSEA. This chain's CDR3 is CSVQTPLGTEAFF. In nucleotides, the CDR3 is TGCAGCGTTCAGACCCCCCTTGGCACTGAAGCTTTCTTT.

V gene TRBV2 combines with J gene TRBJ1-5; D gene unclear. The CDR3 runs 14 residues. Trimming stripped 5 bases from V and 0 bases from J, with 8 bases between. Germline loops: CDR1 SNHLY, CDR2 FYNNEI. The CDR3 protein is CASSLSYSNQPQHF. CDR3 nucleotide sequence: TGTGCCAGCAGTCTCAGTTATAGCAATCAGCCCCAGCATTTT.

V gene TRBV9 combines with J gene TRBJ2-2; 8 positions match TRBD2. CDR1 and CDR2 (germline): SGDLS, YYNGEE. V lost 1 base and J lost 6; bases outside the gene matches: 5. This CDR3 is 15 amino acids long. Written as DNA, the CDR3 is TGTGCCAGCAGCGTAACGGGGGGGCCCCCCGGGGAGCTGTTTTTT. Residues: CASSVTGGPPGELFF.

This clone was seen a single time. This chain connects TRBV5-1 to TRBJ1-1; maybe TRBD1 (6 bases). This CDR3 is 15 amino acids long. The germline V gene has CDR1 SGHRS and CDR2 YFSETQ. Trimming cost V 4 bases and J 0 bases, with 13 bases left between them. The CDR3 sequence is CASSAGAVVNTEAFF. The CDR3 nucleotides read TGCGCCAGCAGCGCGGGGGCGGTGGTGAACACTGAAGCTTTCTTT.

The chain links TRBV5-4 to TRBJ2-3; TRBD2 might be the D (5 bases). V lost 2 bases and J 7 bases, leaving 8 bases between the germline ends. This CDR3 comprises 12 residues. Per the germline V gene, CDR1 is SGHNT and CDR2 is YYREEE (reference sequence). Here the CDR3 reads CASSFPGNTQYF. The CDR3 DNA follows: TGTGCCAGCAGCTTCCCGGGAAATACGCAGTATTTT.